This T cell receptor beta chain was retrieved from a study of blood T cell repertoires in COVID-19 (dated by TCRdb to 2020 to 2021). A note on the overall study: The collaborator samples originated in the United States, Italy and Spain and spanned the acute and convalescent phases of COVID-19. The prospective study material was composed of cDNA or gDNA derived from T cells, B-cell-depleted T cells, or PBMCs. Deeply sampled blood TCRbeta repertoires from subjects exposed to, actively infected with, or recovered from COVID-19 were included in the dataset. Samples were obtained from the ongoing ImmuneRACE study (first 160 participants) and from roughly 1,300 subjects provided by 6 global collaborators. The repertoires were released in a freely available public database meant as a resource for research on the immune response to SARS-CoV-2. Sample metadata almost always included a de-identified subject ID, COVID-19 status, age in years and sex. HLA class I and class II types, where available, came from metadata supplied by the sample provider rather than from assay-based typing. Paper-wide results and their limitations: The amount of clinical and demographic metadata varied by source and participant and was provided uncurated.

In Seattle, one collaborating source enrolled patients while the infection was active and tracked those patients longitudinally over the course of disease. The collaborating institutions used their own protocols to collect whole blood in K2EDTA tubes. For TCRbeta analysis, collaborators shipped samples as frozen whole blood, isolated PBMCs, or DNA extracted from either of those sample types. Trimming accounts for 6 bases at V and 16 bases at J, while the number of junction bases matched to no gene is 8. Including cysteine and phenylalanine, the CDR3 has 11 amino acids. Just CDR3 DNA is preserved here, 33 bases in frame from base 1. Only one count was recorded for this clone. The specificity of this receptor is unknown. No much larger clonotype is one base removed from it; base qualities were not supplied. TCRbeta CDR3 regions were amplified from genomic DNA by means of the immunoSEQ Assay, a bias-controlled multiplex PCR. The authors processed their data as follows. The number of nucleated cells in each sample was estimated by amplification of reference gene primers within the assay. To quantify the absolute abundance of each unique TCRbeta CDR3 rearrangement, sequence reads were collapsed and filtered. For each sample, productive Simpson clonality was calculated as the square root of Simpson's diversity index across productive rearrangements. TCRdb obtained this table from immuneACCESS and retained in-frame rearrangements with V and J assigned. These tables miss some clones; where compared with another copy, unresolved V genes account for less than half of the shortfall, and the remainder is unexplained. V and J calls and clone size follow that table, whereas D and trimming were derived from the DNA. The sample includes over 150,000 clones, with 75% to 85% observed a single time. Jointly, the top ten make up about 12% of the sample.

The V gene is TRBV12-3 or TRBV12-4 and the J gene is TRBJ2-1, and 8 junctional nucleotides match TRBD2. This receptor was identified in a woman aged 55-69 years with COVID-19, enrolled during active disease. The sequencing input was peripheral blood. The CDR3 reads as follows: CASSPGLVSFF. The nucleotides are TGTGCCAGCAGCCCGGGACTAGTGAGCTTCTTC.